This is a list of T cell receptor beta chains from one sample in a study of a mutant IDH1 vaccine in newly diagnosed glioma. Clones were sequenced by immunoSEQ multiplex PCR, and TCRdb holds only the in-frame ones, with some missing. Of tens of thousands of clones listed, about 86% are singletons. The specimen was PBMCs, collected from a glioma patient treated with radiotherapy, temozolomide or both. The receptors shown here come from a man aged 25-40 years with glioma. Each CDR3 is given with its conserved first and last residue. A D gene is named only where the DNA matches it firmly. Not all rows give a size; the values are once, few, many and, for expanded clones, a class.

TRBJ1-5,NA,TRBV7-2,TRBD1,CASSFSGTGIQPQHF,TGTGCCAGCAGCTTCTCCGGGACAGGGATTCAGCCCCAGCATTTT
TRBJ1-1,NA,TRBV5-1,NA,CASSFSSTEAFF,TGCGCCAGCAGCTTTAGTTCCACTGAAGCTTTCTTT
TRBJ2-4,once,TRBV2,TRBD1,CASSYAGGEGITKNIQYF,TGTGCCAGCAGTTATGCAGGGGGCGAGGGTATAACCAAAAACATTCAGTACTTC
TRBJ1-1,NA,TRBV28,NA,CASSSPSGVNTEAFF,TGTGCCAGCAGCTCCCCATCGGGGGTGAACACTGAAGCTTTCTTT
TRBJ2-7,NA,TRBV6-5,NA,CASSYRAGASYEQYF,TGTGCCAGCAGTTACAGGGCAGGAGCTTCCTACGAGCAGTACTTC
TRBJ1-2,NA,TRBV11-2,NA,CASSFRGHGYTF,TGTGCCAGCAGCTTTCGTGGGCATGGCTACACCTTC
TRBJ1-6,NA,TRBV28,NA,CASLSETRSSTNSPLHF,TGTGCCAGCCTGAGCGAGACGCGGTCGAGTACTAATTCACCCCTCCACTTT
TRBJ1-5,NA,TRBV4-1,TRBD1,CASSRRDRDRGNQPQHF,TGCGCCAGCAGCCGAAGAGACCGGGACAGGGGTAATCAGCCCCAGCATTTT
TRBJ2-7,NA,TRBV5-4,NA,CASSLAYTAYEQYF,TGTGCCAGCAGCTTGGCCTATACAGCCTACGAGCAGTACTTC
TRBJ1-5,NA,TRBV5-8,NA,CASSLSPTGGRPQHF,TGTGCCAGCAGCTTAAGTCCCACAGGCGGCAGGCCCCAGCATTTT
TRBJ2-7,NA,TRBV5-5,NA,CASRQGSGTYEQYF,TGTGCCAGCAGACAGGGATCCGGGACCTACGAGCAGTACTTC
TRBJ2-3,NA,TRBV4-1,TRBD1,CASSRRTGSSTDTQYF,TGCGCCAGCAGCCGCAGGACAGGGTCAAGCACAGATACGCAGTATTTT
TRBJ1-2,NA,TRBV29-1,NA,CSAPGIYGYTF,TGCAGCGCCCCCGGGATCTATGGCTACACCTTC
TRBJ2-2,NA,TRBV2,TRBD2,CASSEPAGGTTGELFF,TGTGCCAGCAGTGAACCGGCGGGGGGCACCACCGGGGAGCTGTTTTTT
TRBJ2-1,NA,TRBV29-1,NA,CSVTPGPNEQFF,TGCAGCGTTACCCCGGGGCCCAATGAGCAGTTCTTC
TRBJ1-3,NA,TRBV5-1,NA,CASSLDPAETGNTIYF,TGCGCCAGCAGCTTGGATCCGGCGGAGACTGGAAACACCATATATTTT
TRBJ1-5,NA,TRBV28,NA,CASSFGLFLPQHF,TGTGCCAGCAGTTTTGGGTTGTTCTTACCCCAGCATTTT
TRBJ1-2,NA,TRBV19,NA,CASTTRAVYGYTF,TGTGCCAGTACTACTAGGGCGGTCTATGGCTACACCTTC
TRBJ2-3,NA,TRBV11-3,NA,CASSQRGPKDTQYF,TGTGCCAGCAGCCAAAGGGGCCCAAAAGATACGCAGTATTTT
TRBJ1-5,NA,TRBV28,NA,CASSFEAGGNQPQHF,TGTGCCAGCAGTTTTGAGGCAGGGGGCAATCAGCCCCAGCATTTT
TRBJ1-1,NA,TRBV5-1,NA,CASSYWAGSEAFF,TGCGCCAGCAGTTATTGGGCGGGGTCTGAAGCTTTCTTT
TRBJ2-3,NA,TRBV6-6,NA,CASYSFVTDTQYF,TGTGCCAGCTACTCCTTTGTCACAGATACGCAGTATTTT
TRBJ1-2,NA,TRBV5-8,NA,CASSLNGYTF,TGTGCCAGCAGCTTGAATGGCTACACCTTC
TRBJ2-7,NA,TRBV5-8,TRBD1,CASSLGQGMYF,TGTGCCAGCAGCTTGGGACAGGGGATGTACTTC
TRBJ1-6,NA,TRBV9,NA,CASSVDSYNSPLHF,TGTGCCAGCAGCGTAGACAGCTATAATTCACCCCTCCACTTT
TRBJ2-7,NA,TRBV5-6,NA,CASSQIAGEQYF,TGTGCCAGCAGCCAGATTGCGGGGGAGCAGTACTTC
TRBJ2-3,NA,TRBV5-5,NA,CASSLEQRTDTQYF,TGTGCCAGCAGCTTGGAACAGCGCACAGATACGCAGTATTTT
TRBJ1-1,once,TRBV7-8,NA,CASSIRDTNTEAFF,TGTGCCAGCAGCATCCGGGACACCAACACTGAAGCTTTCTTT
TRBJ1-3,NA,TRBV2,NA,CASSEEGATGNTIYF,TGTGCCAGCAGTGAAGAGGGAGCGACTGGAAACACCATATATTTT
TRBJ1-1,NA,TRBV10-3,NA,CAISEPGRGGRPEAFF,TGTGCCATCAGTGAGCCTGGGAGGGGCGGTCGCCCTGAAGCTTTCTTT
TRBJ2-3,NA,TRBV30,TRBD2,CAWSAHSGGAADTQYF,TGTGCCTGGAGTGCGCATAGCGGGGGGGCCGCAGATACGCAGTATTTT
TRBJ1-1,NA,TRBV7-2,NA,CASSLVGNMNTEAFF,TGTGCCAGCAGCTTAGTTGGCAACATGAACACTGAAGCTTTCTTT